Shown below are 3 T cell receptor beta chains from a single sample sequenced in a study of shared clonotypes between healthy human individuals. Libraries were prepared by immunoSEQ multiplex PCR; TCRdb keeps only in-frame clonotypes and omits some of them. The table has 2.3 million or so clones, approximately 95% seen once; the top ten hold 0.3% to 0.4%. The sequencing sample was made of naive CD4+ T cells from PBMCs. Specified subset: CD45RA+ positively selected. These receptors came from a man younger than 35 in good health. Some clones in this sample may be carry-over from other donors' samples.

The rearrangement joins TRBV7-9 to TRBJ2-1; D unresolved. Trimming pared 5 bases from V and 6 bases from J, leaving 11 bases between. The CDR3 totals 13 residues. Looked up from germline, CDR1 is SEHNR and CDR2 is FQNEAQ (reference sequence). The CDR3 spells CASSKVARNEQFF. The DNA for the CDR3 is TGTGCCAGCAGCAAGGTTGCCCGCAATGAGCAGTTCTTC. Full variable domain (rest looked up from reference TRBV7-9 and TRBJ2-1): DTGVSQNPRHKITKRGQNVTFRCDPISEHNRLYWYRQTLGQGPEFLTYFQNEAQLEKSRLLSDRFSAERPKGSFSTLEIQRTEQGDSAMYLCASSKVARNEQFFGPGTRLTVL.

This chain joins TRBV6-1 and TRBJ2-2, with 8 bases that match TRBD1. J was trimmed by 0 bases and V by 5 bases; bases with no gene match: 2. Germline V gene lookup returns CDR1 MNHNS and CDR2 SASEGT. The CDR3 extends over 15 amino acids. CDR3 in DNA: TGTGCCAGCAGTAGGACAGGGACGAACACCGGGGAGCTGTTTTTT. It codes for CASSRTGTNTGELFF.

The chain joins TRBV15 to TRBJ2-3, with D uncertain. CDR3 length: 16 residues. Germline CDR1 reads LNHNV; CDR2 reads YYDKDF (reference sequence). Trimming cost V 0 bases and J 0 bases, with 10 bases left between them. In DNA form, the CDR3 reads TGTGCCACCAGCAGAGATAGGCCAACTAGCACAGATACGCAGTATTTT. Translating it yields CATSRDRPTSTDTQYF.